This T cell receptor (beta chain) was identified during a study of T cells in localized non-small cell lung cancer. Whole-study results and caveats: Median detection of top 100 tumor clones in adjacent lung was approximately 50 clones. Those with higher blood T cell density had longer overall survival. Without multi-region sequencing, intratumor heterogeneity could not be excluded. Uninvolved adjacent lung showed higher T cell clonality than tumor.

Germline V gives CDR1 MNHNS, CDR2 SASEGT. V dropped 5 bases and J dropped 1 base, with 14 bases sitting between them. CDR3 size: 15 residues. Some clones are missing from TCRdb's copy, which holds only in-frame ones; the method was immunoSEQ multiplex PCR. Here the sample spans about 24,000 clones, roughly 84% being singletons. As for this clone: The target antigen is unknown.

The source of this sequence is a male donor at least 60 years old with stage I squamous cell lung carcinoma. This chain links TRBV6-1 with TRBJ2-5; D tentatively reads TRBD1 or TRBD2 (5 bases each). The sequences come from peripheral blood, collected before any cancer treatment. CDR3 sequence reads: CASSNSWGSQETQYF. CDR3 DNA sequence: TGTGCCAGCAGTAATTCCTGGGGGTCCCAAGAGACCCAGTACTTC.